This T cell receptor beta chain comes out of a study of glioma-infiltrating T cells after dendritic cell vaccination. Study background: Samples are from glioblastoma patients in Phase I and II dendritic cell vaccine trials.

The PCR used 60 V beta and 13 J beta primers. Assay: immunoSEQ multiplex PCR; the TCRdb copy retains only in-frame clones and omits some. The repertoire includes tens of thousands of clones, about 79% of them detected once, and about a sixth sits in the top ten. Trimming took off 3 bases at V and 0 bases at J, with 23 bases between the two ends. The V gene's germline CDR1 is LGHNA and CDR2 YNFKEQ. This CDR3 is built from 19 residues. Time point given: after dendritic cell vaccination, including at tumor progression/relapse. The TCR sequence derives from a human donor with glioblastoma. This chain joins TRBV4-2 and TRBJ1-2, with a tentative D call TRBD1 (6 bases). Sequences were derived from blood, sampled after dendritic cell vaccination. In nucleotides, the CDR3 is TGTGCCAGCAGCCAGGCCAGATCAGGGGCGGTGAACGCTAACTATGGCTACACCTTC. Residues: CASSQARSGAVNANYGYTF.